The 2 T cell receptor beta chains presented below share a single source sample, sequenced in a study of molecular identifiers for immune sequencing clone quantification. TCRdb passed the PCR reads through MiXCR, listing each CDR3 protein once. Of 97,000 or so distinct CDR3 sequences in the sample, about 35% were seen once. The source material was naive CD8+ T cells from blood, with Jurkat cell RNA spiked in. The subset is: FACS-sorted CD8+CD4-CCR7+CD45RA+ naive T cells. These receptors all stem from a human donor in good health. Some libraries in this study had Jurkat cell RNA spiked in.

This sequence joins TRBV29-1 and TRBJ1-1; weak D call: TRBD1 (5 bases). The CDR3 is 13 residues long. The germline V gene encodes CDR1 SQVTM and CDR2 ANQGSEA. The germline V and J ends were trimmed by 0 bases and 6 bases, with 11 bases remaining between them. The CDR3 reads CSVEEEGDSEAFF. CDR3 nucleotides: TGCAGCGTTGAAGAGGAAGGGGACTCTGAAGCTTTCTTT. Filled out from reference TRBV29-1 and TRBJ1-1, the complete variable domain reads SAVISQKPSRDICQRGTSLTIQCQVDSQVTMMFWYRQQPGQSLTLIATANQGSEATYESGFVIDKFPISRPNLTFSTLTVSNMSPEDSSIYLCSVEEEGDSEAFFGQGTRLTVV.

This clonotype was seen only a few times. J is TRBJ2-3 and V is TRBV20-1, with 10 bases lining up with TRBD2. The CDR3 consists of 17 residues. From germline, CDR1 is DFQATT and CDR2 SNEGSKA (reference sequence). The J segment lost 0 bases and the V segment lost 6 bases, leaving 12 bases of the junction unmatched. The CDR3 DNA follows: TGCAGTGCCGAAACGAGCGGGAGGGCCCCTAGCACAGATACGCAGTATTTT. Protein sequence: CSAETSGRAPSTDTQYF.